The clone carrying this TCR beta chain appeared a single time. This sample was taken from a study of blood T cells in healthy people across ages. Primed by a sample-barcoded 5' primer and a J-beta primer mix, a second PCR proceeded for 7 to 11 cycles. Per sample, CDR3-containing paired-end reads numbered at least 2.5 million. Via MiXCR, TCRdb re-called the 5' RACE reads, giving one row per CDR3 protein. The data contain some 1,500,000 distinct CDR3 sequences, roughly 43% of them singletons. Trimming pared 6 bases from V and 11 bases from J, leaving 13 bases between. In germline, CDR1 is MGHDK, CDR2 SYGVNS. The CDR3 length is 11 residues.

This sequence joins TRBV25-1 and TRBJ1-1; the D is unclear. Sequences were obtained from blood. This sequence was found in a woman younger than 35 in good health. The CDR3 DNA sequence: TGTGCCAGCAGAAGCGGGGTTGAGGCTTTCTTT. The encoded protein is CASRSGVEAFF. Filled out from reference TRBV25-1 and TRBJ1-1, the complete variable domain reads EADIYQTPRYLVIGTGKKITLECSQTMGHDKMYWYQQDPGMELHLIHYSYGVNSTEKGDLSSESTVSRIRTEHFPLTLESARPSHTSQYLCASRSGVEAFFGQGTRLTVV.